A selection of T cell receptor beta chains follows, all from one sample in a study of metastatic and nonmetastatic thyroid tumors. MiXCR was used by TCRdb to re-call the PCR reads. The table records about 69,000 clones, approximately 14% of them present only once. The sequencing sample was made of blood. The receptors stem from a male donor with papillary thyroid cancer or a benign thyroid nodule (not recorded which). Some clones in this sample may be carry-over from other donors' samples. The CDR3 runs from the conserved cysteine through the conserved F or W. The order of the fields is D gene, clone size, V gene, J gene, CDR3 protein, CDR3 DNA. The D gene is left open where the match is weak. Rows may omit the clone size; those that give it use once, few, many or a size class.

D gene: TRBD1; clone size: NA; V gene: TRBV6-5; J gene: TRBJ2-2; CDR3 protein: CAIIVEARQGTGELFF; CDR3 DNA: TGTGCCATCATTGTCGAGGCGAGACAGGGGACCGGGGAGCTGTTTTTT
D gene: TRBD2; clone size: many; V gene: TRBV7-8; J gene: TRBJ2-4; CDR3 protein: CASSLVERETKNIQYF; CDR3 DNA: TGTGCCAGCAGCTTAGTCGAGCGGGAGACCAAAAACATTCAGTACTTC
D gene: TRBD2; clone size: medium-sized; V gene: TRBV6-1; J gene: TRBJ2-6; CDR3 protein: CASAAGVSGANVLTF; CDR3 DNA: TGTGCCAGCGCTGCGGGGGTCTCTGGGGCCAACGTCCTGACTTTC
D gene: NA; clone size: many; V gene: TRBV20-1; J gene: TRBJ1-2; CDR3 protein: CSAQSASYNYGYTF; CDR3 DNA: TGCAGTGCCCAGAGCGCTAGCTATAACTATGGCTACACCTTC
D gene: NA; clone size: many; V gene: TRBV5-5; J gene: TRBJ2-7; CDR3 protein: CASSYDRSYEQYF; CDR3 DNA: TGTGCCAGCAGCTACGACAGGAGCTACGAGCAGTACTTC
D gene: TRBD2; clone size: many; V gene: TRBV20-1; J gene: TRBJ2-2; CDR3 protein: CSARDLAGDTGELFF; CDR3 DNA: TGCAGTGCTAGAGACTTGGCGGGAGATACCGGGGAGCTGTTTTTT
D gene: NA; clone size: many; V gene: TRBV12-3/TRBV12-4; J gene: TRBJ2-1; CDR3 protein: CASSPGHSGYNEQFF; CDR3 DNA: TGTGCCAGCAGTCCAGGACACAGTGGGTACAATGAGCAGTTCTTC
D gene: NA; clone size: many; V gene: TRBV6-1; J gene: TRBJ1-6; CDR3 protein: CASTRQVNSPLHF; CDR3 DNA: TGTGCCAGCACCAGACAGGTTAATTCACCCCTCCACTTT
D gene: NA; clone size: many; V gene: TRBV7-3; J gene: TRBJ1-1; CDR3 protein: CASSLDTENTEAFF; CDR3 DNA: TGTGCCAGCAGCCTGGACACAGAGAACACTGAAGCTTTCTTT
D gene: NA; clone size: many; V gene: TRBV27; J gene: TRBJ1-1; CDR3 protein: CASSLQGWDTEAFF; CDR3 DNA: TGTGCCAGCAGTTTACAGGGATGGGACACTGAAGCTTTCTTT
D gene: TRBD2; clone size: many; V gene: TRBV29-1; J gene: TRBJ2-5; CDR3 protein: CSATGGGETQYF; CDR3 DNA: TGCAGCGCGACTGGGGGGGGAGAGACCCAGTACTTC
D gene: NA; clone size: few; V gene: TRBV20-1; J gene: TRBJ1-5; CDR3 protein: CSARYSNQPQHF; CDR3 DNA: TGCAGTGCTAGATATAGCAATCAGCCCCAGCATTTT
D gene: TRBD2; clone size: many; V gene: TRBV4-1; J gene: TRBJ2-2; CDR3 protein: CASSQTLLAGDGELFF; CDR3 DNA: TGCGCCAGCAGCCAGACACTACTAGCGGGAGACGGGGAGCTGTTTTTT
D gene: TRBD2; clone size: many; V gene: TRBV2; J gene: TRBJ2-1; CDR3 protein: CASSRRGPSGRARGSYNEQFF; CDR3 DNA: TGTGCCAGCAGTCGAAGGGGTCCTAGCGGGAGGGCCCGGGGCTCCTACAATGAGCAGTTCTTC
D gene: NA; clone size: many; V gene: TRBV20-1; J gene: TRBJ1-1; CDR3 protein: CSARDGRLNTEAFF; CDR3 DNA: TGCAGTGCTCGGGACGGACGGTTGAACACTGAAGCTTTCTTT
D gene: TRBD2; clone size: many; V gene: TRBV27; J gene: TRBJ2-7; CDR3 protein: CASSLIGTSGMEQYF; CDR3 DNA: TGTGCCAGCAGTTTAATAGGGACTAGCGGGATGGAGCAGTACTTC
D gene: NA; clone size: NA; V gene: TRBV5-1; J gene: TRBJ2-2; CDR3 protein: CASSPVPTPNTVELFF; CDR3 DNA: TGCGCCAGCAGCCCCGTCCCGACACCGAACACCGTTGAGCTGTTTTTT
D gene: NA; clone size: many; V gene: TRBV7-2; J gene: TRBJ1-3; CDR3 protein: CASSLRSDGNTIYF; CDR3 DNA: TGTGCCAGCAGCTTAAGGTCAGACGGAAACACCATATATTTT
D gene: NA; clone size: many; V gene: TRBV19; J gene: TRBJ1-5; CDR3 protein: CASSIDVGGANQPQHF; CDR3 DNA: TGTGCCAGTAGTATAGATGTCGGGGGTGCTAATCAGCCCCAGCATTTT
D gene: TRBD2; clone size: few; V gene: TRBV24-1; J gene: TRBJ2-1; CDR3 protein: CATSEPTSVSYNEQFF; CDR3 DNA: TGTGCCACCAGTGAGCCTACTAGCGTGTCCTACAATGAGCAGTTCTTC
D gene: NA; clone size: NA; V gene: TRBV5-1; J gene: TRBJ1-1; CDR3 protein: CASISRAVATEAFF; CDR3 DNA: TGCGCCAGCATCTCCAGAGCTGTCGCCACTGAAGCTTTCTTT
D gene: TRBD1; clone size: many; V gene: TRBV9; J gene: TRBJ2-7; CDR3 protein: CASSVGLGQGHEQYF; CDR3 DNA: TGTGCCAGCAGCGTAGGTCTAGGACAGGGCCACGAGCAGTACTTC
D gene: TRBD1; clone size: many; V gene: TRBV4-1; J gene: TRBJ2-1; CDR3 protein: CASSVGDRSYNEQFF; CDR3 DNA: TGCGCCAGCAGCGTAGGGGACAGATCCTACAATGAGCAGTTCTTC
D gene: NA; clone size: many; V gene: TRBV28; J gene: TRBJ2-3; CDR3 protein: CASSWSATSTDTRYF; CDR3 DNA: TGTGCCAGCAGTTGGTCGGCTACATCCACAGATACGCGGTATTTT
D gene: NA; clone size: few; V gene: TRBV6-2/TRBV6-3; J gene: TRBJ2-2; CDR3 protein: CASGYPGHGTGELFF; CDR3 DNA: TGTGCCAGCGGTTACCCGGGACATGGAACCGGGGAGCTGTTTTTT
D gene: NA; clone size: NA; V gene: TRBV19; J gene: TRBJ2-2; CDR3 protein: CASSISGALGNTGELFF; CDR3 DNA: TGTGCCAGTAGTATATCCGGGGCATTAGGGAACACCGGGGAGCTGTTTTTT
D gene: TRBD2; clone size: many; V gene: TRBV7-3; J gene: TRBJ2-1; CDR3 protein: CASGTSGAYNEQFF; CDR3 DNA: TGTGCCAGCGGAACTAGCGGGGCTTACAATGAGCAGTTCTTC
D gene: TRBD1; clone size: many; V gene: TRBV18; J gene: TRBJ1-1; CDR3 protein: CASSPYGQGTGTEAFF; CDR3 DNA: TGTGCCAGCTCACCCTATGGACAGGGTACGGGCACTGAAGCTTTCTTT
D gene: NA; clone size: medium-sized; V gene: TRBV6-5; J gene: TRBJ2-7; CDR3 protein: CASSYRDPSVNEQYF; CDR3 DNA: TGTGCCAGCAGTTACCGGGACCCCTCGGTTAATGAGCAGTACTTC
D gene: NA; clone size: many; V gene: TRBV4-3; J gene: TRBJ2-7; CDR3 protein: CASSQNRDGRREQYF; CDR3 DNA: TGCGCCAGCAGCCAGAATCGGGACGGACGTAGAGAGCAGTACTTC
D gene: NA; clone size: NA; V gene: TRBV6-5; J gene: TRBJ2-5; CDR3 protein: CASSYSGSVSIETQYF; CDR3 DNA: TGTGCCAGCAGTTACTCAGGCAGCGTCTCGATAGAGACCCAGTACTTC
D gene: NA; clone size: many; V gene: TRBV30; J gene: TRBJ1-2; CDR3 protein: CAWRFGDRNLYGYTF; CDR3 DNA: TGTGCCTGGCGCTTCGGTGACAGAAACCTCTATGGCTACACCTTC
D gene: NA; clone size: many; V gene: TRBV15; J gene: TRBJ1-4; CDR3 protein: CATSSRLPREKLFF; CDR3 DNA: TGTGCCACCAGCTCCCGATTACCGAGGGAAAAACTGTTTTTT
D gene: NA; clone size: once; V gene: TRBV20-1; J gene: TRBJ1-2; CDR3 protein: CSARMGQRADGYTF; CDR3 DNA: TGCAGTGCTAGAATGGGACAAAGGGCGGATGGCTACACCTTC
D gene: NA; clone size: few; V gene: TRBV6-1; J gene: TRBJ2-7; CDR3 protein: CASTSSPGPYEQYF; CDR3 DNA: TGCGCCAGCACGTCCTCCCCTGGTCCCTACGAGCAGTACTTC
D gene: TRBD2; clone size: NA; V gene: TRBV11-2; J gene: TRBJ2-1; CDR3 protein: CASSPRGGIAGTNEQFF; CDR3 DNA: TGTGCCAGCAGCCCCCGGGGAGGGATAGCGGGAACTAATGAGCAGTTCTTC
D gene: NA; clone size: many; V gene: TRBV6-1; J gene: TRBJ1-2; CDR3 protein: CASAFLDLVGGYTF; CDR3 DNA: TGTGCCAGCGCTTTTTTGGACTTGGTGGGTGGCTACACCTTC
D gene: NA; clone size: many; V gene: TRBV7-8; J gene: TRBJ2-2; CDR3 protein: CASSLVWEAGELFF; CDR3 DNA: TGTGCCAGCAGCTTAGTCTGGGAGGCCGGGGAGCTGTTTTTT
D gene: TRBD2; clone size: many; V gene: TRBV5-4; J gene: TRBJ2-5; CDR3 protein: CASSLLAGGLGETQYF; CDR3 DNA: TGTGCCAGCAGCTTACTAGCGGGGGGTTTGGGGGAGACCCAGTACTTC
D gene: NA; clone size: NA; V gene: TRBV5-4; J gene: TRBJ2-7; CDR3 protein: CASSLPRTDLEDYF; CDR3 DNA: TGTGCCAGCAGCTTACCTAGGACAGACCTTGAAGATTACTTC
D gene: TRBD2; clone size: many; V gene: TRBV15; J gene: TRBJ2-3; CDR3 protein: CATSRDLAGGPSTDTQYF; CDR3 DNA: TGTGCCACCAGCAGAGATCTAGCGGGAGGGCCTAGCACAGATACGCAGTATTTT